Each of the 26 T cell receptor beta chains below was sequenced from the same sample in a study of cytotoxic CD8 clonotypes in ibrutinib-treated CLL. Libraries were prepared by immunoSEQ multiplex PCR; TCRdb keeps only in-frame clonotypes and omits some of them. The data contain roughly 170,000 clones, under 90% of them singletons. Source: PBMCs, taken after 24 months of ibrutinib treatment. These TCRs come from a human donor with chronic lymphocytic leukemia.

The genes are TRBV6-6 and TRBJ1-3; no reliable D call. Trimming cost V 6 bases and J 0 bases, with 15 bases left between them. Germline V lookup: CDR1 MNHNY, CDR2 SVGAGI (reference sequence). The CDR3 runs 16 residues. The CDR3 here is CASRPIGRHSGNTIYF. The CDR3, as DNA: TGTGCCAGCAGGCCCATAGGGCGCCACTCTGGAAACACCATATATTTT.

The chain carries TRBV13 and TRBJ1-2, with TRBD1 matching 7 bases. The V segment lost 2 bases and the J segment 6 bases; nucleotides outside the gene matches: 6. Germline CDR1 reads PRHDT; CDR2 reads FYEKMQ (reference sequence). The CDR3 is 14 amino acids. The CDR3 sequence is CASSLWQGGNGYTF. The CDR3 DNA reads as TGTGCCAGCAGCTTATGGCAGGGGGGAAATGGCTACACCTTC.

This clone was seen a single time. The chain links TRBV2 to TRBJ2-7; 7 bases line up with TRBD2. CDR1 SNHLY and CDR2 FYNNEI come from the germline V gene. The CDR3 has 11 amino acids. The V segment lost 4 bases and the J segment 7 bases; nucleotides outside the gene matches: 1. CDR3 in amino acids: CASSVREEQYF. Here the CDR3 DNA reads TGTGCCAGCAGTGTGCGGGAGGAGCAGTACTTC.

This clone was seen many times. This chain links TRBV11-3 with TRBJ1-1; 7 bases are a match to TRBD1. V gave up 5 bases and J gave up 9 bases; unmatched junction bases: 6. Germline loops: CDR1 SGHNT, CDR2 YENEEA. The CDR3 is 12 amino acids. The CDR3 spells CASSDRTGKAFF. Written as DNA, the CDR3 is TGTGCCAGCAGCGACCGGACAGGAAAAGCTTTCTTT.

This sequence joins TRBV20-1 and TRBJ1-1; D is uncertain. The V and J ends lost 4 bases and 12 bases respectively, with 15 bases between them. CDR1 is DFQATT and CDR2 is SNEGSKA in the germline V gene (reference sequence). There are 11 residues in the CDR3. CDR3 sequence (DNA): TGCAGTGCTAACAAAGGCACGAGAACTTTCTTT. Amino acid sequence: CSANKGTRTFF.

This sequence joins TRBV5-6 and TRBJ1-6, with D unclear. The CDR3 contains 16 residues. Germline lookup yields CDR1 SGHDT and CDR2 YYEEEE. V was shortened by 2 bases and J by 4 bases, with 13 bases between the two germline ends. CDR3 loop: CASSFRRGGYNSPLHF. The CDR3 DNA follows: TGTGCCAGCAGCTTTCGACGGGGAGGTTATAATTCACCCCTCCACTTT.

The chain couples TRBV7-2 to TRBJ1-2; 8 bases agree with TRBD1. This CDR3 has 14 residues. The ends lost 5 bases at V and 4 bases at J; junction bases unmatched: 6. The germline V gene encodes CDR1 SGHTA and CDR2 FQGNSA. CDR3 nucleotide sequence: TGTGCCAGCAGCCCGCAGGGGGCCATCTATGGCTACACCTTC. Translation: CASSPQGAIYGYTF. Full variable domain (missing parts from reference TRBV7-2 and TRBJ1-2): GAGVSQSPSNKVTEKGKDVELRCDPISGHTALYWYRQSLGQGLEFLIYFQGNSAPDKSGLPSDRFSAERTGGSVSTLTIQRTQQEDSAVYLCASSPQGAIYGYTFGSGTRLTVV.

The chain combines TRBV6-1 with TRBJ1-1; D is unresolved. V lost 2 bases and J lost 6, with 19 bases in between. Germline V CDR1 and CDR2: MNHNS, SASEGT. This CDR3 is built from 16 residues. For the CDR3, the DNA is TGTGCCAGCAGTGAAACTTTACGGATTCAAACGCCTGAAGCTTTCTTT. It encodes CASSETLRIQTPEAFF.

The rearrangement uses TRBV19 and TRBJ1-3, with D hard to call. Germline lookup yields CDR1 LNHDA and CDR2 SQIVND (reference sequence). V gave up 5 bases and J gave up 7 bases, with 9 bases separating them. The CDR3 runs 12 residues. CDR3 in DNA: TGTGCCAGTAGTCTCGCCAGGAACACCATATATTTT. Residues: CASSLARNTIYF.

V is TRBV19 and J is TRBJ2-3; 7 positions agree with TRBD1. The ends lost 4 bases at V and 2 bases at J; junction bases unmatched: 6. The CDR3 has 15 residues. The germline gives CDR1 LNHDA, CDR2 SQIVND (reference sequence). CDR3 region: CASSSPGGPTDTQYF. For the CDR3, the DNA is TGTGCCAGTAGTAGCCCAGGGGGACCCACAGATACGCAGTATTTT.

This chain uses TRBV5-1 with TRBJ1-2; D gene uncertain. Between the trimmed V and J ends, which lost 1 base and 1 base, there was a span of 5 bases. The CDR3 length is 13 residues. Germline CDR1 is SGHRS and CDR2 is YFSETQ. The CDR3 loop reads CASSLLVNYGYTF. The CDR3 coding sequence is TGCGCCAGCAGCTTGCTGGTTAACTATGGCTACACCTTC.

This chain links TRBV9 with TRBJ2-4, with no clear D. The CDR3 is made up of 12 amino acids. Trimming removed 3 bases at V and 7 bases at J, with 8 bases between. The germline V gene encodes CDR1 SGDLS and CDR2 YYNGEE. The CDR3 bases are TGTGCCAGCAGCGACCCCCGGAACATTCAGTACTTC. Encoded protein: CASSDPRNIQYF.

The CDR3 sequence is CASSLFGLASGTDTQYF. CDR3 bases: TGTGCCAGCAGTTTATTCGGACTAGCGAGTGGCACAGATACGCAGTATTTT. The chain carries TRBV28 and TRBJ2-3; 9 bases fit TRBD2. Trimming took 1 base from V and 1 from J; bases not matched to a gene: 6. Germline assignment: CDR1 MDHEN and CDR2 SYDVKM. The CDR3 spans 17 residues. The full variable domain, in which reference TRBV28 and TRBJ2-3 provide the parts outside the CDR3, is DVKVTQSSRYLVKRTGEKVFLECVQDMDHENMFWYRQDPGLGLRLIYFSYDVKMKEKGDIPEGYSVSREKKERFSLILESASTNQTSMYLCASSLFGLASGTDTQYFGPGTRLTVL.

Only a few counts were recorded for this clone. In nucleotides, the CDR3 is TGTGCCAGTAAATCCAGGGCGGGAGGGCAGAGCAAAAACATTCAGTACTTC. It is translated as CASKSRAGGQSKNIQYF. The J gene is TRBJ2-4, the V gene TRBV19; 9 bases fit TRBD2. The V gene end was trimmed by 7 bases and the J gene end by 3 bases; junction bases not matched to a gene: 13. CDR1 and CDR2 (germline): LNHDA, SQIVND (reference sequence). The CDR3 sequence is 17 residues long.

This chain connects TRBV6-5 to TRBJ2-1, with 8 bases lining up with TRBD2. Per the germline V gene, CDR1 is MNHEY and CDR2 is SVGAGI. The CDR3 length is 14 residues. Trimming cost V 10 bases and J 7 bases; bases outside gene matches: 12. CDR3 bases: TGTGCCACCTTTGAGCGGGAGCGGAGGAATGAGCAGTTCTTC. This translates into CATFERERRNEQFF.

This clone has only a few counts. This chain connects TRBV19 to TRBJ1-2; TRBD1 aligns across 10 bases. J was trimmed by 8 bases and V by 5 bases; bases with no gene match: 11. The CDR3 totals 15 residues. CDR1 is LNHDA, CDR2 SQIVND, per germline (reference sequence). The CDR3 bases are TGTGCCAGTAGTCCCGGGACAGGGGTTTTTATCGGCTACACCTTC. It encodes CASSPGTGVFIGYTF.

The CDR3 region is CASATTGTYYEQYF. CDR3 DNA: TGTGCCAGCGCGACTACAGGGACCTACTACGAGCAGTACTTC. The chain links TRBV7-9 to TRBJ2-7; possibly TRBD1 for D (6 bases). Germline-derived CDR1 and CDR2 are SEHNR and FQNEAQ (reference sequence). This CDR3 contains 14 residues. V was cut by 8 bases and J by 3 bases, with 17 bases left in between.

About this clone itself: At the DNA level, this CDR3 is encoded by other sequences in the same sample as well. This chain links TRBV5-1 with TRBJ1-1; D gene uncertain. The CDR3 loop spans 13 amino acids. Germline-derived CDR1 and CDR2 are SGHRS and YFSETQ. The ends were cut back, 0 bases at V and 1 base at J, with 4 bases in the middle. Here the CDR3 reads CASSLGRNTEAFF. The CDR3 DNA sequence: TGCGCCAGCAGCTTGGGTAGGAACACTGAAGCTTTCTTT.

This sequence joins TRBV5-1 and TRBJ1-3, with no clear D. This CDR3 contains 14 residues. CDR1 SGHRS and CDR2 YFSETQ come from the germline V gene. Trimming removed 5 bases from V and 0 bases from J, with 9 bases in between. The CDR3 nucleotides are TGCGCCAGCAGGCTAGGAAACTCTGGAAACACCATATATTTT. Translated, it gives CASRLGNSGNTIYF.

The V and J genes are TRBV18 and TRBJ2-7; maybe TRBD1 (6 bases). Germline CDR1 and CDR2: KGHSH and LQKENI. V was clipped by 0 bases and J by 6 bases, with 15 bases between them. CDR3 length: 15 amino acids. The CDR3 nucleotides read TGTGCCAGCTCACCACCCGCGGCAGGGGATGGCGAGCAGTACTTC. It yields the protein CASSPPAAGDGEQYF.

The chain employs TRBV7-2 and TRBJ2-7; D call uncertain. V was shortened by 5 bases and J by 2 bases, with 16 bases between the two germline ends. The CDR3 consists of 15 residues. CDR1 and CDR2 (germline): SGHTA, FQGNSA. As DNA, the CDR3 is TGTGCCAGCAGCCTCGGCTTGAGTTATACCTACGAGCAGTACTTC. Translating gives CASSLGLSYTYEQYF.

This clone showed up just a few times. The chain is built from TRBV7-2 and TRBJ2-1; D is ambiguous. The CDR3 spans 14 residues. The germline CDR1 and CDR2 sequences are SGHTA and FQGNSA. Trimming removed 5 bases from V and 7 bases from J, with 15 bases in between. In DNA, the CDR3 is TGTGCCAGCAGCCCACGGCGGACGACTAATGAGCAGTTCTTC. It is translated as CASSPRRTTNEQFF.

Only a few counts were recorded for this clone. The genes are TRBV5-5 and TRBJ2-5, with 12 bases identical to TRBD2. V was pared by 0 bases and J by 12 bases, with 9 bases of the junction left unmatched. The CDR3 has 15 residues. CDR1 is SGHKS, CDR2 YYEKEE, per germline (reference sequence). The CDR3 coding sequence is TGTGCCAGCAGCTTGGAATTCCGACTAGCGGGGGAAGAGTACTTC. Its protein is CASSLEFRLAGEEYF. Full variable domain (missing parts from reference TRBV5-5 and TRBJ2-5): DAGVTQSPTHLIKTRGQQVTLRCSPISGHKSVSWYQQVLGQGPQFIFQYYEKEERGRGNFPDRFSARQFPNYSSELNVNALLLGDSALYLCASSLEFRLAGEEYFGPGTRLLVL.

The V gene is TRBV28, the J gene TRBJ1-3; D perhaps matches TRBD1 (5 bases). This CDR3 comprises 16 residues. Trimming pared 2 bases from V and 4 bases from J, leaving 15 bases between. Germline CDR1 MDHEN, CDR2 SYDVKM. The DNA of the CDR3 is TGTGCCAGCAGTTTAGGCTGGGGCTCTGCGGGAAACACCATATATTTT. Its protein product is CASSLGWGSAGNTIYF. The whole variable domain, remainder taken from reference TRBV28 and TRBJ1-3, is DVKVTQSSRYLVKRTGEKVFLECVQDMDHENMFWYRQDPGLGLRLIYFSYDVKMKEKGDIPEGYSVSREKKERFSLILESASTNQTSMYLCASSLGWGSAGNTIYFGEGSWLTVV.

This chain uses TRBV15 with TRBJ1-1; 8 bases align to TRBD1. Per the germline V gene, CDR1 is LNHNV and CDR2 is YYDKDF (reference sequence). V lost 4 bases to trimming and J lost 1 base; unmatched junction nucleotides: 11. The CDR3 is 17 residues long. CDR3 coding DNA: TGTGCCACCAGCAAGCGAGGCAGGGGGCTAGCGAACACTGAAGCTTTCTTT. As protein: CATSKRGRGLANTEAFF.

The chain employs TRBV28 and TRBJ1-1; TRBD1 matches 11 bases. This CDR3 has 14 amino acids. With 1 base clipped from V and 12 bases from J, the junction kept 7 bases outside the gene matches. Germline CDR1 and CDR2: MDHEN and SYDVKM. The CDR3 loop is CASSLSGTGGRSFF. The CDR3 coding sequence is TGTGCCAGCAGTTTATCCGGGACAGGGGGTAGGTCTTTCTTT.